This is a list of T cell receptor beta chains from one sample in a study of shared clonotypes between healthy human individuals. This table comes from immunoSEQ multiplex PCR, and its TCRdb copy is limited to in-frame clones, with some not included. Seen here are roughly 400,000 clones, 90% to 98% observed once, and the top ten hold about 0.32%. Material: memory CD8+ T cells sorted from blood. These receptors were collected from a man under 40 in good health. Both conserved end residues are part of each CDR3. The D gene is left open where the match is weak. Size is stated for part of the rows, as once, few or many counts, or as a class when the clone is expanded.

TGCGCCAGCAGGATTGGGACTAGCGGTCCCTCCTACGAGCAGTACTTC CASRIGTSGPSYEQYF TRBV10-2 NA TRBD2 TRBJ2-7
TGCGCCAGCAGCCAAGAATTATTTAGGTCATCGAACACCGGGGAGCTGTTTTTT CASSQELFRSSNTGELFF TRBV4-1 NA NA TRBJ2-2
TGTGCCAGCAGCTTAACAGGGGGCGGCACTGAAGCTTTCTTT CASSLTGGGTEAFF TRBV7-3 NA TRBD1 TRBJ1-1
TGTGCCAGCAGCGGGGGGGACGGACTCTCTGGAAACACCATATATTTT CASSGGDGLSGNTIYF TRBV9 NA NA TRBJ1-3
TGTGCCTGGACCTCGGGCAACTCCTACAATGAGCAGTTCTTC CAWTSGNSYNEQFF TRBV30 once NA TRBJ2-1
TGTGCCAGTCAAATCACTAGCGGGTCCTACGAGCAGTACTTC CASQITSGSYEQYF TRBV19 NA TRBD2 TRBJ2-7
TGCGCCAGCAGCCGGGGACAGGGCGGGTTCTTAAACATTCAGTACTTC CASSRGQGGFLNIQYF TRBV5-1 NA TRBD1 TRBJ2-4
TGTGCCAGCTCACTTCATCATAATTCACCCCTCCACTTT CASSLHHNSPLHF TRBV18 NA NA TRBJ1-6
TGTGCCAGCAGCTCTAGGGACAGGGTGAGCACAGATACGCAGTATTTT CASSSRDRVSTDTQYF TRBV11-2 NA TRBD1 TRBJ2-3
TGCAGTGCGACAGCTAACTATGGCTACACCTTC CSATANYGYTF TRBV20-1 NA NA TRBJ1-2
TGCGCCAGCAGCCAAGTGCTAGGGGGATGGGAGACCCAGTACTTC CASSQVLGGWETQYF TRBV4-1 NA NA TRBJ2-5
TGTGCCAGCAGCTTGGGACCCCCCTACGAGCAGTACTTC CASSLGPPYEQYF TRBV5-6 NA NA TRBJ2-7
TGTGCTAGTGGTTTGTCGGGGGGCGAGCAGTACTTC CASGLSGGEQYF TRBV12-5 NA TRBD2 TRBJ2-7
TGCGCCAGCAGCTTGGAGAGGGAAGGAGCTTTCTTT CASSLEREGAFF TRBV5-1 NA NA TRBJ1-1
TGTGCCAGCAGCCGACTAAATAGGGCCCTCGATGGCTACACCTTC CASSRLNRALDGYTF TRBV28 NA NA TRBJ1-2
TGTGCCAGCAGTACAGGGACTTCTGGAAACACCATATATTTT CASSTGTSGNTIYF TRBV28 NA NA TRBJ1-3
TGTGCCATCAGTGACGGCGCCAGCGGAAGCACAGATACGCAGTATTTT CAISDGASGSTDTQYF TRBV10-3 NA NA TRBJ2-3